This record covers a single TCR beta chain. Its target is not known. This record belongs to a study of T cell repertoires in cytomegalovirus infection. Across the whole study: An indication of both CMV infection and matching HLA type came from public TCR beta signatures.

The V and J ends lost 0 bases and 0 bases respectively, with 15 bases between them. The CDR3 extends over 18 amino acids. Germline lookup yields CDR1 MGHRA and CDR2 YSYEKL. Findings of the study overall: Cumulative public TCR beta family frequency identified carriers of CMV plus the relevant HLA.

One entry per CDR3 protein, called by TCRdb with MiXCR from the reads. The sample consists of about 50,000 distinct CDR3 sequences, roughly a fifth of them appearing once. The clonotype was recovered from a human donor in good health (CMV status not recorded). Some clones in this sample may be carry-over from other donors' samples. The sample here was CD8+ T cells from cultured PBMCs, taken from culture after CMV antigen stimulation. V gene TRBV4-1 combines with J gene TRBJ1-5; D possibly corresponds to TRBD1 (5 bases). The CDR3 here is CASSQEYFQGLSNQPQHF. The CDR3 bases are TGCGCCAGCAGCCAAGAGTATTTTCAGGGCCTTAGCAATCAGCCCCAGCATTTT.